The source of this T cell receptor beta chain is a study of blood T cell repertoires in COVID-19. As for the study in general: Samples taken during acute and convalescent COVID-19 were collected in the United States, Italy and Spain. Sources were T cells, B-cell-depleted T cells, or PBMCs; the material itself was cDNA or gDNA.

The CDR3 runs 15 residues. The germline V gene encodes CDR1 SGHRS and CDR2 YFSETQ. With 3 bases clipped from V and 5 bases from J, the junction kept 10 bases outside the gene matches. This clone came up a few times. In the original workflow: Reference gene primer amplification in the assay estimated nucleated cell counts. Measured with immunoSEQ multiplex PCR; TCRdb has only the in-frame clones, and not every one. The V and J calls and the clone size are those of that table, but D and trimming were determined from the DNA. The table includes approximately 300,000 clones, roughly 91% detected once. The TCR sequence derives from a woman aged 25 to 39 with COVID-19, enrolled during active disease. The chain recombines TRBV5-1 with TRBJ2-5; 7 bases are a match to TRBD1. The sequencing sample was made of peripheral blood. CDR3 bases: TGCGCCAGCAGCTGGACAGGTGTGAGTTCGGAGACCCAGTACTTC. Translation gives CASSWTGVSSETQYF.